This T cell receptor beta chain was identified during a study of beta chain features in type 1 diabetes. Study-level background: Patients looked much like healthy donors when it came to age, gender and cell yields. Whole-study findings and limits: Reduced insertions and increased deletions marked VDJ junctions in type 1 diabetes patients. HLA influence on TCRB rearrangement stayed unresolved here. Naive, central memory and regulatory TCRB repertoires appeared more similar among patients than healthy donors.

CDR3 length: 20 residues. Germline loops: CDR1 SGHVS, CDR2 FNYEAQ. The trim removed 0 bases at V and 2 bases at J, leaving 15 bases unmatched. Expressed TCRB transcripts were sequenced because the isolated RNA had all been reverse transcribed beforehand. Sequenced by immunoSEQ multiplex PCR; TCRdb stores in-frame clones only, minus some. The data show 25,000 or so clones, about 72% seen once. Notes on this clone: Its specificity is not known.

The sample comprised Tregs from blood. V and J are TRBV7-6 and TRBJ2-5; TRBD2 agrees at 10 bases. This TCR was recovered from a woman in her forties in good health. The CDR3 region is CASSLAPPSGGRTPQETQYF. CDR3 DNA: TGTGCCAGCAGCTTAGCACCCCCTAGCGGGGGCCGGACGCCACAAGAGACCCAGTACTTC.